This is a list of T cell receptor beta chains from one sample in a study of radiotherapy plus CTLA-4 blockade in lung cancer. Sequenced by immunoSEQ multiplex PCR; TCRdb stores in-frame clones only, minus some. The data show roughly 50,000 clones, 75% to 90% seen once. The sample was peripheral blood, taken from a patient treated with radiotherapy plus ipilimumab. The source is a human donor with non-small cell lung cancer that progressed on radiotherapy plus ipilimumab. Some clones in this sample may be carry-over from other donors' samples. The CDR3 runs from the conserved cysteine through the conserved F or W. The D gene is left open where the match is weak. Size is stated for part of the rows, as once, few or many counts, or as a class when the clone is expanded.

d_call,v_call,clone_size,j_call,cdr3_nt,cdr3_aa
TRBD2,TRBV30,-,TRBJ2-5,TGTGCCTGGAGTACCCCGGGACTAGCGGGAGGGTCGGGGTACCAAGAGACCCAGTACTTC,CAWSTPGLAGGSGYQETQYF
-,TRBV5-1,-,TRBJ2-1,TGCGCCAGCAGCCTTAGCCCTACGAGCTCCTACAATGAGCAGTTCTTC,CASSLSPTSSYNEQFF
TRBD1,TRBV2,few,TRBJ2-2,TGTGCCAGCAAATTAGGGACAGGGGCCCCCGGGGAGCTGTTTTTT,CASKLGTGAPGELFF
-,TRBV29-1,-,TRBJ2-7,TGCAGCGTTACTGGACATTCTCCCTACGAGCAGTACTTC,CSVTGHSPYEQYF
-,TRBV5-1,-,TRBJ1-2,TGCGCCAGCAGCTTGGATTCTTATGGCAACTATGGCTACATCTTC,CASSLDSYGNYGYIF
-,TRBV7-6,-,TRBJ1-4,TGTGCCAGCAGCTTAGCAGGGGGGGAAATCGGTCCTCTAAATGAAAAACTGTTTTTT,CASSLAGGEIGPLNEKLFF
TRBD2,TRBV5-1,few,TRBJ2-3,TGCGCCAGCAGCTTGTTAAATATCCTAGCGGGGGATTTTACAGATACGCAGTATTTT,CASSLLNILAGDFTDTQYF
-,TRBV10-3,few,TRBJ1-4,TGTGCCATCAGTGCGGGTCAGGGGTATAATGAAAAACTGTTTTTT,CAISAGQGYNEKLFF
TRBD1,TRBV4-1,-,TRBJ2-7,TGCGCCAGCAGCTTCGGCAAGGGTGGACAGGGGGCGTACGAGCAGTACTTC,CASSFGKGGQGAYEQYF
-,TRBV19,-,TRBJ1-5,TGTGCCAGTACTCCGGGGGGGGGTCAGCCCCAGCATTTT,CASTPGGGQPQHF
TRBD2,TRBV7-9,-,TRBJ2-3,TGTGCCAGCAGCTTAGGACAGGGCGGGGGGGCAGATACGCAGTATTTT,CASSLGQGGGADTQYF
-,TRBV19,-,TRBJ1-3,TGTGCCAGTCACTTTTCCGGTTCTGGAAACACCATATATTTT,CASHFSGSGNTIYF
TRBD1,TRBV27,-,TRBJ1-2,TGTGCCAGCAGGGGCGGGACAGGGGTCTATGGCTACACCTTC,CASRGGTGVYGYTF
TRBD2,TRBV19,-,TRBJ2-5,TGTGCCAGTAGTCACCAGACCGGGACTAGCGGAGAGACCCAGTACTTC,CASSHQTGTSGETQYF
TRBD2,TRBV28,-,TRBJ2-1,TGTGCCAGCAGTTTGGGAGGGAGGGAGGTATGGGAGCAGTTCTTC,CASSLGGREVWEQFF
TRBD1,TRBV9,-,TRBJ2-7,TGTGCCAGCAGCGGGGGACAGGGGGCTTCCGAGCAGTACTTC,CASSGGQGASEQYF
TRBD2,TRBV6-5,-,TRBJ2-1,TGTGCCAGCAGCAGACTAGCGGGGGACAATGAGCAGTTCTTC,CASSRLAGDNEQFF
-,TRBV7-2,-,TRBJ2-7,TGTGCCAGCAGCAACAACAGGGTCTCCTACGAGCAGTACTTC,CASSNNRVSYEQYF
TRBD1,TRBV6-1,-,TRBJ1-4,TGTGCCAGCAGAGTAACAGGGGGCGGTGAAAAACTGTTTTTT,CASRVTGGGEKLFF
TRBD2,TRBV7-2,-,TRBJ2-2,TGTGCCAGCAGCTCTAGCGGGACGGGCACCGGGGAGCTGTTTTTT,CASSSSGTGTGELFF
-,TRBV4-3,-,TRBJ2-3,TGCGCCAGCAGCCAAGATAGGGGGAAACCCCCCACAGATACGCAGTATTTT,CASSQDRGKPPTDTQYF
-,TRBV27,-,TRBJ1-5,TGTGCCAGCAGTTTAAAAATTTCGGGCAATCAGCCCCAGCATTTT,CASSLKISGNQPQHF
-,TRBV5-1,-,TRBJ2-7,TGCGCCAGCAGCGGCTCCGACTACGAGCAGTACTTC,CASSGSDYEQYF
TRBD1,TRBV4-1,few,TRBJ2-2,TGCGCCAGCAGCCTCATGGGACAGGGCACCGGGGAGCTGTTTTTT,CASSLMGQGTGELFF
-,TRBV6-1,-,TRBJ2-1,TGTGCCAGCAGAACAGGCCGGGAGCAGTTCTTC,CASRTGREQFF
-,TRBV7-9,-,TRBJ2-6,TGTGCCAGCAGCTTCACAGGACGGAACTCTGGGGCCAACGTCCTGACTTTC,CASSFTGRNSGANVLTF
TRBD2,TRBV30,-,TRBJ2-1,TGTGCCTGGAGAAGGGCGGGAGCTAGGAATGAGCAGTTCTTC,CAWRRAGARNEQFF
TRBD2,TRBV6-6,-,TRBJ2-2,TGTGCCAGCACTAAACTGGGGGGGATCGGCACCGGGGAGCTGTTTTTT,CASTKLGGIGTGELFF
TRBD1,TRBV7-8,-,TRBJ2-2,TGTGCCAGCAGCTTAGGGTCCAGGGGGTGGGACACCGGGGAGCTGTTTTTT,CASSLGSRGWDTGELFF
TRBD2,TRBV4-1,-,TRBJ2-1,TGCGCCAGCCAACTAGCGGGAGTATCGAATGAGCAGTTCTTC,CASQLAGVSNEQFF
TRBD1,TRBV19,once,TRBJ2-2,TGTGCCAGTATGACAGGGTGGACCGGGGAGCTGTTTTTT,CASMTGWTGELFF
-,TRBV2,-,TRBJ2-7,TGTGCCAGCAGGACTCTGGGGCTCGAGCAGTACTTC,CASRTLGLEQYF
-,TRBV29-1,-,TRBJ1-5,TGCAGCGTTGGGGACACCAATCAGCCCCAGCATTTT,CSVGDTNQPQHF
-,TRBV6-5,-,TRBJ2-2,TGTGCCAGCTCTTATTGGAACACCGGGGAGCTGTTTTTT,CASSYWNTGELFF
TRBD1,TRBV27,-,TRBJ1-2,TGTGCCAGTTCGACAGGGTATAACTATGGCTACACCTTC,CASSTGYNYGYTF
TRBD2,TRBV6-1,-,TRBJ2-3,TGTGCCAGCTCGGATCCGGGGGGGCCGGGAGATACGCAGTATTTT,CASSDPGGPGDTQYF